This entry describes one T cell receptor (beta chain). The antigen remains undetermined. The sample belongs to a study of PD-L1 blockade in urothelial cancer. At the level of the study: As for prior chemotherapy regimens, patients had received 0 to 3. Blood was tested 3 weeks (second dose) and 6 weeks into treatment. Whole-study results and caveats: It was durable-benefit patients whose tumor-associated blood clones expanded more at 3 weeks. Better progression-free and overall survival followed lower pretreatment blood clonality.

The V end lost 6 bases, the J end lost 0 bases, and 15 bases lay between the germline ends. Germline V gene data show CDR1 as MNHNY and CDR2 as SVGAGI (reference sequence). The CDR3 is made up of 15 amino acids. TCRdb's copy holds only in-frame clones and misses some; the assay was immunoSEQ multiplex PCR. Among 130,000 or so clones listed, roughly 83% were seen once. The time point is: pretreatment peripheral blood. The TCR originated in a man aged 50-60 years with urothelial cancer. Sequenced material: PBMCs, taken around atezolizumab (anti-PD-L1) treatment. This sequence joins TRBV6-6 and TRBJ2-7, with a possible D match to TRBD2 (5 bases). DNA for the CDR3: TGTGCCAGCAGCCCCGGGATCTACCTCTCCTACGAGCAGTACTTC. Its protein is CASSPGIYLSYEQYF.